The text below deals with one T cell receptor beta chain. This sample was included in a study of blood T cell repertoires in COVID-19. The CDR3 runs 14 residues. Sequencing was performed with immunoSEQ multiplex PCR; in TCRdb, only in-frame clones are kept and a portion is missing. The table lists 150,000 to 200,000 clones, around nine tenths of them singletons. This receptor was identified in a human donor in a cohort sampled during active COVID-19. This chain links TRBV21-1 with TRBJ2-7; the table's D call of TRBD2 was not tested on the DNA. TRBV21-1 is assigned pseudogene status. The sequenced sample was peripheral blood. CDR3 region: CASSTRTSPYEQYF. The CDR3 region has the DNA TGTGCCAGCAGCACCCGGACTAGCCCCTACGAGCAGTACTTC.